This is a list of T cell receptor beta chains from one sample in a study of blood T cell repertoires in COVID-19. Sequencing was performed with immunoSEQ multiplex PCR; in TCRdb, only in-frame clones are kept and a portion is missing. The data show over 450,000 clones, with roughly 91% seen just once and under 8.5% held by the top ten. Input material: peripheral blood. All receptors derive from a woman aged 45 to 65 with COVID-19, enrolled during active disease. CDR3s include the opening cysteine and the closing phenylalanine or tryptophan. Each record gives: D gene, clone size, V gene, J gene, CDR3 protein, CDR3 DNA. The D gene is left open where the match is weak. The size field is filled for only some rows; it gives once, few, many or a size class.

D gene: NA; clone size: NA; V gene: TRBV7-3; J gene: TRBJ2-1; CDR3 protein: CASSLGPGYREQFF; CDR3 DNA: TGTGCCAGCAGCTTAGGGCCAGGGTATAGGGAGCAGTTCTTC
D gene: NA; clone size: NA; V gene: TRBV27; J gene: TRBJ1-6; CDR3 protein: CASTTGTNSPLHF; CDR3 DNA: TGTGCCAGCACCACAGGGACAAACTCACCCCTCCACTTT
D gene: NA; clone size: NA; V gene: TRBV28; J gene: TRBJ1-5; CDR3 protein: CASYQGAGDQPQHF; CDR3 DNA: TGTGCCAGCTATCAAGGGGCAGGAGATCAGCCCCAGCATTTT
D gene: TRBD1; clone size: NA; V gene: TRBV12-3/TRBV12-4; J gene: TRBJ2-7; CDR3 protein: CASSIGTAVEQYF; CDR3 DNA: TGTGCCAGCAGTATAGGGACAGCAGTCGAGCAGTACTTC
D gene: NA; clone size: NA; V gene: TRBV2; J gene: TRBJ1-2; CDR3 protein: CASTRGLYGYTF; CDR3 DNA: TGTGCCAGCACTAGGGGACTCTATGGCTACACCTTC
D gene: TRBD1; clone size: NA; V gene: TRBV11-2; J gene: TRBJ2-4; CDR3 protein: CASSYRTGNIQYF; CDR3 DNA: TGTGCCAGCAGCTACCGGACAGGAAACATTCAGTACTTC
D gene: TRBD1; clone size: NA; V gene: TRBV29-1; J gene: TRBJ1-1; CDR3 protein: CSARQGKVSTEAFF; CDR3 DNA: TGCAGCGCACGACAGGGTAAGGTCAGCACTGAAGCTTTCTTT
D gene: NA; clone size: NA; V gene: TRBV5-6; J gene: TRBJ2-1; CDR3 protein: CASKYRVRKFF; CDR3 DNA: TGTGCCAGCAAATACAGGGTCCGGAAGTTCTTC
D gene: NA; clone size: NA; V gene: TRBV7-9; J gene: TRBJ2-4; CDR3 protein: CASSPTAAGLMLAKNIQYF; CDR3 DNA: TGTGCCAGCAGCCCGACTGCCGCGGGGCTTATGTTAGCCAAAAACATTCAGTACTTC
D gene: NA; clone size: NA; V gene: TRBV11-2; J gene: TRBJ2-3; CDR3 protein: CASSLVREKRSTQYF; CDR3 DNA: TGTGCCAGCAGCTTAGTTCGTGAGAAGCGGTCTACGCAGTATTTT
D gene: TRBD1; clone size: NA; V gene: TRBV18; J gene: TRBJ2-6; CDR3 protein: CASSPLRQGIGANVLTF; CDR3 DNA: TGTGCCAGCTCACCACTGCGACAGGGCATTGGGGCCAACGTCCTGACTTTC
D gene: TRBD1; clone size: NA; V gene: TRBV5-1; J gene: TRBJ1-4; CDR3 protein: CASSLALAGGETNEKLFF; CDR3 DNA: TGCGCCAGCAGCTTGGCTCTGGCAGGGGGAGAGACTAATGAAAAACTGTTTTTT
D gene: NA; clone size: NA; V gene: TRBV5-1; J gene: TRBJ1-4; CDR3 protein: CASSLGIAHTTNEKLFF; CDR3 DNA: TGCGCCAGCAGCTTGGGTATTGCGCATACAACTAATGAAAAACTGTTTTTT
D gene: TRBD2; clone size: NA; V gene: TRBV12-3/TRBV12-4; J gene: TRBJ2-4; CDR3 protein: CASSPPRGVQYF; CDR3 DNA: TGTGCCAGCAGCCCCCCCCGGGGGGTTCAGTACTTC
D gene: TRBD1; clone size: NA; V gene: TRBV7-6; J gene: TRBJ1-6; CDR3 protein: CASSLENRGGSPLHF; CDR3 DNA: TGTGCCAGCAGCTTAGAGAACAGGGGTGGTTCACCCCTCCACTTT
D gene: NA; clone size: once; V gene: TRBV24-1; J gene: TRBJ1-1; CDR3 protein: CATSDQHLPGHKNTEAFF; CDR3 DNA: TGTGCCACCAGTGATCAGCATCTACCGGGACACAAGAACACTGAAGCTTTCTTT
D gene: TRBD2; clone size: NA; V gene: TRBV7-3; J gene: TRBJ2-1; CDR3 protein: CATPSGGDSEQFF; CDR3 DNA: TGTGCCACACCGAGCGGGGGGGACAGTGAGCAGTTCTTC
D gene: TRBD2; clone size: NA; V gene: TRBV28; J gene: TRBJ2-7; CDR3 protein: CASSLIIAGGPYEQYF; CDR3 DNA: TGTGCCAGCAGTTTAATAATAGCGGGGGGCCCCTACGAGCAGTACTTC